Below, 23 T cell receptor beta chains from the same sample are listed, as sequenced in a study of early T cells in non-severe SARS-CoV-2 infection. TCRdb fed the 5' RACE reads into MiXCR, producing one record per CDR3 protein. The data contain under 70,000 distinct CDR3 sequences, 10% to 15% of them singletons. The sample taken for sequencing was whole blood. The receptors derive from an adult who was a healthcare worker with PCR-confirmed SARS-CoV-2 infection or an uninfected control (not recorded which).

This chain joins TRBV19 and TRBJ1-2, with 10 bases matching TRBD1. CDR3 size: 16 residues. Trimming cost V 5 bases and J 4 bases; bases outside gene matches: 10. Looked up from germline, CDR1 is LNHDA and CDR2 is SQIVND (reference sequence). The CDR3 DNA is TGTGCCAGTAGTGTCCCCGGGACAGGGGTTATCTATGGCTACACCTTC. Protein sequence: CASSVPGTGVIYGYTF.

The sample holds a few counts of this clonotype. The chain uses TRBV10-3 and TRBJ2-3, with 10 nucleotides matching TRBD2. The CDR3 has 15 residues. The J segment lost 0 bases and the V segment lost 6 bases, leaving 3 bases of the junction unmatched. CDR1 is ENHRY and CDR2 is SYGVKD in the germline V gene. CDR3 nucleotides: TGTGCCATCAGGGAGACTAGCGGGAGCACAGATACGCAGTATTTT. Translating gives CAIRETSGSTDTQYF.

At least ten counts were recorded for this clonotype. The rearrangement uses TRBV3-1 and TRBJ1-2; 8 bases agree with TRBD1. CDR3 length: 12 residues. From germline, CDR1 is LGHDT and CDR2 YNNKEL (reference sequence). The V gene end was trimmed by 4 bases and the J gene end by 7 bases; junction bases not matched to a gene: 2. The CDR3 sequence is CASSPTGAGYTF. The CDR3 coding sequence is TGTGCCAGCAGCCCGACAGGGGCTGGCTACACCTTC.

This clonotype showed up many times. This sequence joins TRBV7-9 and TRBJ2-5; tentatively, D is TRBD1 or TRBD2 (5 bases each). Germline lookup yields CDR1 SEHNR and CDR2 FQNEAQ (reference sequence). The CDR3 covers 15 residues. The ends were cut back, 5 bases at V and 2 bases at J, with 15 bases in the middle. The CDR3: CASSRRDGPQETQYF. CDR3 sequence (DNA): TGTGCCAGCAGCCGTAGGGACGGCCCTCAAGAGACCCAGTACTTC.

The CDR3 spells CASSFQESHGYTF. DNA for the CDR3: TGTGCCAGCAGCTTCCAGGAGTCCCATGGCTACACCTTC. The rearrangement joins TRBV7-2 to TRBJ1-2, with D unclear. V lost 3 bases, J lost 6 bases, and 11 bases lay in between. The germline V gene encodes CDR1 SGHTA and CDR2 FQGNSA. The CDR3 is made up of 13 amino acids.

CDR3 nucleotides: TGTGCCAGCCAGGAGGGGGTAGGTCAGACCCAGTACTTC. Residues: CASQEGVGQTQYF. This chain links TRBV28 with TRBJ2-5; D tentatively fits TRBD1 or TRBD2 (6 bases each). CDR3 length: 13 amino acids. V lost 8 bases and J 6 bases, leaving 16 bases between the germline ends. Germline CDR1 MDHEN, CDR2 SYDVKM.

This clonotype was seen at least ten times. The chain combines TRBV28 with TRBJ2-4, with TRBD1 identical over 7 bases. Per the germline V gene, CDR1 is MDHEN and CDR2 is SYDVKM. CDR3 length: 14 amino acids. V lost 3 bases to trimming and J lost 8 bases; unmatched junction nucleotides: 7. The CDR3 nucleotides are TGTGCCAGCAGTTTGGGACAGCTCGGAGACATTCAGTACTTC. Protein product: CASSLGQLGDIQYF.

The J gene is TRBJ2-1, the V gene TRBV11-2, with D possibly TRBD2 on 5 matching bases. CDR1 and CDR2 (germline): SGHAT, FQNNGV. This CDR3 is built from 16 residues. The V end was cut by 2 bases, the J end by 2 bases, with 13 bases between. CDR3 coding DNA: TGTGCCAGCAGCTTACACACTAGTATAACCTACAATGAGCAGTTCTTC. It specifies CASSLHTSITYNEQFF.

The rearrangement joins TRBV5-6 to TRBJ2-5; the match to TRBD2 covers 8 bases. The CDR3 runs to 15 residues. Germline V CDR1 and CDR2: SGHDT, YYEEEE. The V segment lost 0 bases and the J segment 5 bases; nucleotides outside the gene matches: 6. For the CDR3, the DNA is TGTGCCAGCAGCTTGGGGAGCGGGAGCGTGGAGACCCAGTACTTC. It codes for CASSLGSGSVETQYF.

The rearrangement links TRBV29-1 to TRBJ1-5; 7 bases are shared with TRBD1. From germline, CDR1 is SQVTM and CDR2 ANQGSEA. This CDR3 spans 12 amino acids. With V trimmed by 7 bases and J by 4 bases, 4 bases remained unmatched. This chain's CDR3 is CSAAGQNQPQHF. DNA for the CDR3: TGCAGCGCAGCGGGACAGAATCAGCCCCAGCATTTT.

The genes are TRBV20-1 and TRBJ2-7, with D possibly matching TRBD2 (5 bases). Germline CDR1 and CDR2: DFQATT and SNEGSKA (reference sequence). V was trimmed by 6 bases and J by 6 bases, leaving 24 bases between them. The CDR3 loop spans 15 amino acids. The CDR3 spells CSALPQKNPRVEQYF. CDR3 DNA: TGCAGTGCCTTACCCCAAAAGAACCCGCGGGTCGAGCAGTACTTC.

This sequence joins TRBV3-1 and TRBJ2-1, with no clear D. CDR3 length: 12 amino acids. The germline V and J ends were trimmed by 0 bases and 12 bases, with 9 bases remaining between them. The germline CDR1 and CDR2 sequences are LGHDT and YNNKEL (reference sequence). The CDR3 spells CASSQDGLGQFF. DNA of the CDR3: TGTGCCAGCAGCCAAGATGGCCTAGGGCAGTTCTTC.

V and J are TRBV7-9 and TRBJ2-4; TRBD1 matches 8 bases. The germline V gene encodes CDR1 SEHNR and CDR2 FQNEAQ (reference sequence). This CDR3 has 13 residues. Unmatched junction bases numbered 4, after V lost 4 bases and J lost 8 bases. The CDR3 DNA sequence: TGTGCCAGCAGCTCAGGGGGCGGTGACATTCAGTACTTC. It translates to CASSSGGGDIQYF.

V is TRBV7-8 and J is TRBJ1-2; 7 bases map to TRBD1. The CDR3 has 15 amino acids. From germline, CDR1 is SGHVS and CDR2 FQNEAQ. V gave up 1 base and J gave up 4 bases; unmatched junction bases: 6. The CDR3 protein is CASSLGGGAAYGYTF. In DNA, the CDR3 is TGTGCCAGCAGCTTAGGAGGGGGCGCCGCCTATGGCTACACCTTC.

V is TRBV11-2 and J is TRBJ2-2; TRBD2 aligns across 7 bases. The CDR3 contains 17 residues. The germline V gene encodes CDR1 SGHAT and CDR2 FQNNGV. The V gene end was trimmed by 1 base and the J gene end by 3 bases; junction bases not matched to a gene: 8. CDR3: CASSLVRSGTYTGELFF. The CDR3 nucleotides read TGTGCCAGCAGCTTAGTCAGGAGCGGGACTTACACCGGGGAGCTGTTTTTT.

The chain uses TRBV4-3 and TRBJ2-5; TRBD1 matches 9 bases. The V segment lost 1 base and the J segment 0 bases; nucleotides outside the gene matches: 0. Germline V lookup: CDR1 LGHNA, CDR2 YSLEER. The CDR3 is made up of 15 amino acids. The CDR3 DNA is TGCGCCAGCAGCCAAGGGGACAGGGACCAAGAGACCCAGTACTTC. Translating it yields CASSQGDRDQETQYF.

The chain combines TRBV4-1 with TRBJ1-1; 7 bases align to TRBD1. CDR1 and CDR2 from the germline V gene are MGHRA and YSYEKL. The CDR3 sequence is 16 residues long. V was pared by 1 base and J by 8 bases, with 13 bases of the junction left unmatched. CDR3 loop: CASSQVLLEGTEEAFF. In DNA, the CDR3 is TGCGCCAGCAGCCAAGTCTTGCTTGAGGGGACAGAAGAAGCTTTCTTT.

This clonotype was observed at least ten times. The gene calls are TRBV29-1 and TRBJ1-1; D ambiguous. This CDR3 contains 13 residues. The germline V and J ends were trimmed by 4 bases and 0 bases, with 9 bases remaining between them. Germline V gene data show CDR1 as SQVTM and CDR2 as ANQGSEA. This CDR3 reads CSVARRMNTEAFF. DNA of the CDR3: TGCAGCGTTGCTCGCAGGATGAACACTGAAGCTTTCTTT. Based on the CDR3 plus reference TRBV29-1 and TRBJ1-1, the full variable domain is SAVISQKPSRDICQRGTSLTIQCQVDSQVTMMFWYRQQPGQSLTLIATANQGSEATYESGFVIDKFPISRPNLTFSTLTVSNMSPEDSSIYLCSVARRMNTEAFFGQGTRLTVV.

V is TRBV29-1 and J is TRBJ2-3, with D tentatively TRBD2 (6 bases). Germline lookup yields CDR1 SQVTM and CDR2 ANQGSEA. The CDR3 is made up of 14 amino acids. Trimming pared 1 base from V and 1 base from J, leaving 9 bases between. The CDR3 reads CSVEGAGGTDTQYF. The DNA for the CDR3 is TGCAGCGTTGAAGGAGCGGGCGGCACAGATACGCAGTATTTT.

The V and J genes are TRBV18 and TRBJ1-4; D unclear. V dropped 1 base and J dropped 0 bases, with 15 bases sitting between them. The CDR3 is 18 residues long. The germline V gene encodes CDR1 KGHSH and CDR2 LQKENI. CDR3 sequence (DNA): TGTGCCAGCTCACCACAGTTGCTTCCTGATGCAACTAATGAAAAACTGTTTTTT. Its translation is CASSPQLLPDATNEKLFF. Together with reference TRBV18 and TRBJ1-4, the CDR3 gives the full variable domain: NAGVMQNPRHLVRRRGQEARLRCSPMKGHSHVYWYRQLPEEGLKFMVYLQKENIIDESGMPKERFSAEFPKEGPSILRIQQVVRGDSAAYFCASSPQLLPDATNEKLFFGSGTQLSVL.

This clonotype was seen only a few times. The CDR3 loop is CASSFSVSTDTQYF. CDR3 bases: TGTGCCAGCAGCTTTTCTGTTAGCACAGATACGCAGTATTTT. The V call is TRBV7-2, the J call TRBJ2-3; no clear D. Germline V gives CDR1 SGHTA, CDR2 FQGNSA. CDR3 length equals 14 residues. Deletions cut 3 bases from V and 0 bases from J, with 7 bases between.

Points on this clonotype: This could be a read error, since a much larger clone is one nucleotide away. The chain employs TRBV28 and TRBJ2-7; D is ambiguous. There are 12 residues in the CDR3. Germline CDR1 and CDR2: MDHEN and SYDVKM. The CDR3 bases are TGTGTCAGCAGTTTAGGCGGCTACGAGCAGTACTTC. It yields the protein CVSSLGGYEQYF.

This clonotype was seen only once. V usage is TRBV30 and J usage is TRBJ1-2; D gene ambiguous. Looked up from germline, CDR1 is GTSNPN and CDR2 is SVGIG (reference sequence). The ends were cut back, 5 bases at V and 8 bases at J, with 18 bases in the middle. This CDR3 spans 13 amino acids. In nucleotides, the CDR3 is TGTGCCTGGGGGAAGACGGGGAATGAGGGCTACACCTTC. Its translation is CAWGKTGNEGYTF. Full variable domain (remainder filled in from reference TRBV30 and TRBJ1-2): SQTIHQWPATLVQPVGSPLSLECTVEGTSNPNLYWYRQAAGRGLQLLFYSVGIGQISSEVPQNLSASRPQDRQFILSSKKLLLSDSGFYLCAWGKTGNEGYTFGSGTRLTVV.